This T cell receptor beta chain was observed in a study of CD8 T cells in Susac syndrome. The ends lost 3 bases at V and 3 bases at J; junction bases unmatched: 9. CDR1 and CDR2 from the germline V gene are SGHRS and YFSETQ. The CDR3 covers 16 residues. With random hexamers, roughly 0.5 to 1 ug RNA was reverse transcribed. TCRdb called the immunoSEQ multiplex PCR reads again in MiXCR, with one record for every CDR3 protein. The table lists 400,000 or so distinct CDR3 sequences, approximately 85% of them singletons. V and J are TRBV5-1 and TRBJ2-1; 7 bases match TRBD1. The receptor comes from a human donor with multiple sclerosis. Source material: CD8+ T cells from PBMCs. Here the CDR3 reads CASSSPGGTDYNEQFF. CDR3 DNA sequence: TGCGCCAGCAGCTCCCCGGGTGGGACAGACTACAATGAGCAGTTCTTC.